This T cell receptor beta chain was recovered during a study of human T cells and chemical hapten exposure. TCRdb recomputed calls from the RACE reads with MiXCR, one row per CDR3 protein. The profile covers 65,000 to 100,000 distinct CDR3 sequences, with approximately 6.6% appearing a single time and 1.3% taken by the ten largest. This sample's time point: patch test 2, 6 weeks after DPC sensitization. Treatment noted: therapeutic diphenylcyclopropenone sensitization with weekly scalp DPC. Researchers sampled blood before each patch test went on. V shed 10 bases and J 0 bases; nucleotides not matched to a gene: 7. The CDR3 length is 15 residues. The germline V gene has CDR1 MNHEY and CDR2 SVGEGT.

The rearrangement joins TRBV6-2 or TRBV6-3 to TRBJ1-5; 9 bases line up with TRBD1. This receptor was taken from a woman in her twenties or thirties with alopecia areata. Some clones in this sample may be carry-over from other donors' samples. The input for sequencing was whole blood, taken in connection with sensitization to the hapten diphenylcyclopropenone (DPC). The CDR3 sequence: CATGDRAYSNQPQHF. The CDR3 bases are TGTGCCACCGGGGACAGGGCCTATAGCAATCAGCCCCAGCATTTT.